The 21 T cell receptor beta chains reported below all come from one sample, sequenced in a study of CD8 T cells in ankylosing spondylitis (dated by TCRdb to 2015 to 2018). Libraries were prepared through 5' RACE. Sequenced using an Illumina HiSeq 2500. Using fastp at Q25 and MiXCR, TCRdb reprocessed the public reads and kept productive beta chains. When rows share a CDR3 protein, they turn into one entry using the most common DNA and genes. Counted in this sample were 210,000 or so distinct CDR3 sequences; about a quarter of them appeared once. The biggest ten clones account for under 8% of the sample. The sample was blood, either unsorted or a sorted T cell fraction (not recorded which). Source of these receptors: a male donor with ankylosing spondylitis or in good health (not recorded which).

This chain links TRBV11-2 with TRBJ2-7; 7 nucleotides line up with TRBD1. The CDR3 runs to 15 residues. Germline CDR1 SGHAT, CDR2 FQNNGV. V lost 0 bases to trimming and J lost 3 bases; unmatched junction nucleotides: 5. This chain's CDR3 is CASSLETGSNYEQYF. The CDR3 DNA follows: TGTGCCAGCAGCTTAGAGACAGGGTCCAACTACGAGCAGTACTTC.

The CDR3 sequence: CSVPGADRGAYEQYF. CDR3 in DNA: TGCAGCGTCCCCGGTGCGGACAGGGGCGCCTACGAGCAGTACTTC. This chain links TRBV29-1 with TRBJ2-7; 9 bases match TRBD1. V was pared by 6 bases and J by 2 bases, with 11 bases of the junction left unmatched. Germline V gene lookup returns CDR1 SQVTM and CDR2 ANQGSEA. This CDR3 is 15 amino acids long.

As for this clonotype: A junction boundary mismatches the germline segment, possibly from a read error. In nucleotides, the CDR3 is TGTGCCAGCAGTTACTCCGGCAGCGAGAACTACGAGCGGTACTTC. Residues: CASSYSGSENYERYF. The V gene is TRBV6-5, the J gene TRBJ2-7; D ambiguous. Germline V CDR1 and CDR2: MNHEY, SVGAGI. The CDR3 totals 15 residues.

Ten or more counts support this clonotype. This chain uses TRBV10-3 with TRBJ2-5; the D gene is possibly TRBD1 (5 bases). The CDR3 length is 14 residues. Trimming pared 6 bases from V and 4 bases from J, leaving 15 bases between. Germline CDR1 and CDR2: ENHRY and SYGVKD. CDR3 sequence reads: CAISVREGPETQYF. The DNA for the CDR3 is TGTGCCATCAGCGTCAGGGAAGGTCCAGAGACCCAGTACTTC.

J is TRBJ2-1 and V is TRBV20-1, with TRBD1 identical over 8 bases. Germline values: CDR1 DFQATT, CDR2 SNEGSKA (reference sequence). The CDR3 extends over 14 amino acids. V was clipped by 6 bases and J by 2 bases; unmatched bases: 6. The CDR3 here is CSAPGQGTYNEQFF. In nucleotides, the CDR3 is TGCAGTGCACCCGGACAGGGAACCTACAATGAGCAGTTCTTC.

The chain recombines TRBV20-1 with TRBJ2-1; the D call may be TRBD1 or TRBD2 (5 bases each). Trimming left V 6 bases short and J 3 bases short, with 21 bases between. Germline-derived CDR1 and CDR2 are DFQATT and SNEGSKA (reference sequence). There are 16 residues in the CDR3. The CDR3 DNA sequence: TGCAGTGCACCCGGGGACCCCGGTGGGGGCTACAATGAGCAGTTCTTC. It encodes CSAPGDPGGGYNEQFF.

The V call is TRBV29-1, the J call TRBJ2-1; D may match TRBD1 or TRBD2 (5 bases each). CDR3 size: 15 residues. CDR1 and CDR2 from the germline V gene are SQVTM and ANQGSEA. V lost 4 bases to trimming and J lost 6 bases, with 19 bases between them. The CDR3 is CSVGHRPDSGNEQFF. The CDR3 region has the DNA TGCAGCGTTGGCCACCGACCCGACAGCGGCAATGAGCAGTTCTTC.

This sequence joins TRBV10-3 and TRBJ2-7; 10 bases map to TRBD2. Losses at the gene ends were 6 bases for V and 4 bases for J; bases not matched to a gene: 3. Germline CDR1 reads ENHRY; CDR2 reads SYGVKD. The length of the CDR3 is 13 residues. CDR3 sequence reads: CAIRQREGYEQYF. The CDR3 DNA reads TGTGCCATCAGGCAGCGGGAGGGGTACGAGCAGTACTTC.

The rearrangement joins TRBV10-3 to TRBJ2-7, with 11 bases matching TRBD2. After removal of 3 bases from V and 1 base from J, the junction contained 2 bases not matched to a gene. The CDR3 runs 15 residues. Germline values: CDR1 ENHRY, CDR2 SYGVKD. This CDR3 is CAISESSGGSYEQYF. DNA for the CDR3: TGTGCCATCAGTGAATCTAGCGGGGGGTCCTACGAGCAGTACTTC.

Ten or more counts support this clonotype. The rearrangement joins TRBV5-1 to TRBJ2-5; D not certain. The CDR3 is made up of 13 amino acids. The V and J ends lost 4 bases and 5 bases respectively, with 12 bases between them. Germline CDR1 reads SGHRS; CDR2 reads YFSETQ. The CDR3 spells CASSRTFGETQYF. The CDR3 coding sequence is TGCGCCAGCAGCCGGACGTTCGGGGAGACCCAGTACTTC.

This clonotype was detected a few times. The chain recombines TRBV5-1 with TRBJ2-5; either TRBD1 or TRBD2 may fit D (6 bases each). Germline-derived CDR1 and CDR2 are SGHRS and YFSETQ. The CDR3 is 15 residues long. The V end was cut by 4 bases, the J end by 2 bases, with 15 bases between. CDR3 coding DNA: TGCGCCAGCAGCGTGGAGGGACACGAACAAGAGACCCAGTACTTC. Its protein is CASSVEGHEQETQYF.

This clonotype occurred many times. The chain uses TRBV6-2 or TRBV6-3 and TRBJ2-3, with D possibly called TRBD1 or TRBD2 (5 bases each). This CDR3 is built from 13 residues. From germline, CDR1 is MNHEY and CDR2 SVGEGT. Trimming took 5 bases from V and 0 from J, leaving 6 bases between them. CDR3 in amino acids: CASSRDSTDTQYF. Written as DNA, the CDR3 is TGTGCCAGCAGTAGGGACAGCACAGATACGCAGTATTTT.

The chain links TRBV25-1 to TRBJ2-7, with D perhaps matching TRBD2 (6 bases). Germline loops: CDR1 MGHDK, CDR2 SYGVNS. The CDR3 is 15 amino acids. V was clipped by 7 bases and J by 4 bases, with 20 bases between them. CDR3 in DNA: TGTGCCAGCATGACTGCAGGCAGGGCGGGGTACGAGCAGTACTTC. It is translated as CASMTAGRAGYEQYF.

This clonotype occurred many times. The rearrangement uses TRBV11-2 and TRBJ1-1; D uncertain. From germline, CDR1 is SGHAT and CDR2 FQNNGV. V lost 5 bases to trimming and J lost 0 bases, with 10 bases between them. The CDR3 has 14 amino acids. CDR3 coding DNA: TGTGCCAGCAGCGTACCGACGTTGAACACTGAAGCTTTCTTT. Residues: CASSVPTLNTEAFF.

This rearrangement joins TRBV5-1 to TRBJ1-1; possibly TRBD1 for D (5 bases). CDR1 is SGHRS, CDR2 YFSETQ, per germline. The V end was cut by 6 bases, the J end by 4 bases, with 22 bases between. The CDR3 sequence is 16 residues long. CDR3 sequence reads: CASTPSSGVWGTEAFF. For the CDR3, the DNA is TGCGCCAGCACCCCCTCTTCGGGGGTGTGGGGCACTGAAGCTTTCTTT.

The chain is built from TRBV20-1 and TRBJ2-5; tentatively, D is TRBD1 (5 bases). Looked up from germline, CDR1 is DFQATT and CDR2 is SNEGSKA (reference sequence). There are 15 residues in the CDR3. V lost 1 base and J lost 6, with 18 bases in between. The CDR3 DNA sequence: TGCAGTGCTAGAGGGGGAAATGACAGACTTAAGACCCAGTACTTC. This encodes CSARGGNDRLKTQYF.

This clonotype was counted many times. This chain connects TRBV7-2 to TRBJ2-1; 7 bases line up with TRBD2. CDR1 is SGHTA and CDR2 is FQGNSA in the germline V gene. The CDR3 is 15 amino acids. The V and J ends lost 1 base and 6 bases, in that order; junction bases with no gene match: 6. CDR3 nucleotides: TGTGCCAGCAGCTTAGTAGGGAGGGCCCCCAATGAGCAGTTCTTC. Its protein is CASSLVGRAPNEQFF.

There are many counts of this clonotype. V and J are TRBV20-1 and TRBJ1-4; 7 nucleotides align to TRBD1. Germline V gene lookup returns CDR1 DFQATT and CDR2 SNEGSKA (reference sequence). Trimming at V came to 3 bases and at J to 4 bases, leaving 5 bases not matched to a gene. This CDR3 spans 14 amino acids. As DNA, the CDR3 is TGCAGTGCTAGTCGAGACAGGGATAATGAAAAACTGTTTTTT. This gives the protein CSASRDRDNEKLFF.

The chain employs TRBV7-9 and TRBJ2-2, with D hard to call. The CDR3 loop spans 13 amino acids. Germline CDR1 is SEHNR and CDR2 is FQNEAQ (reference sequence). The V end lost 8 bases, the J end lost 4 bases, and 11 bases lay between the germline ends. CDR3 sequence (DNA): TGTGCCAGCGGCCCCGACTTCACCGGGGAGCTGTTTTTT. Protein: CASGPDFTGELFF.

In its sample, this clonotype was seen a few times. The chain employs TRBV12-3 or TRBV12-4 and TRBJ2-1; 7 positions match TRBD2. Germline trimming cut 9 bases from V and 0 bases from J; bases unmatched to any gene: 8. CDR3 length: 15 amino acids. The CDR3 sequence is CASGGGESSYNEQFF. CDR3 bases: TGTGCCAGTGGGGGAGGGGAGAGCTCCTACAATGAGCAGTTCTTC.

In this sample, this clonotype turned up many times. The chain joins TRBV20-1 to TRBJ2-1; TRBD2 aligns across 8 bases. J lost 6 bases, V lost 1 base, and 8 bases had no gene match. Germline V gives CDR1 DFQATT, CDR2 SNEGSKA (reference sequence). The CDR3 has 15 residues. In DNA, the CDR3 is TGCAGTGCTAGAGTCGGGAGGGCCATGGTCAATGAGCAGTTCTTC. It is translated as CSARVGRAMVNEQFF.